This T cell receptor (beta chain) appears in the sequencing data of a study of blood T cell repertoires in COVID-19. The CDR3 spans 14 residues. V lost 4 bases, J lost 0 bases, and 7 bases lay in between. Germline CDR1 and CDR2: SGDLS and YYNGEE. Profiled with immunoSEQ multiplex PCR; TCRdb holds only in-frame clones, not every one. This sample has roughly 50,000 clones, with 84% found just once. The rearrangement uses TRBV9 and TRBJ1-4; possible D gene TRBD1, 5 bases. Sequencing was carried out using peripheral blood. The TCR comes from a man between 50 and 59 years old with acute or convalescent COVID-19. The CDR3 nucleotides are TGTGCCAGCAGCCTGACAGCAACTAATGAAAAACTGTTTTTT. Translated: CASSLTATNEKLFF. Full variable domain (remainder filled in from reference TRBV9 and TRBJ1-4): DSGVTQTPKHLITATGQRVTLRCSPRSGDLSVYWYQQSLDQGLQFLIQYYNGEERAKGNILERFSAQQFPDLHSELNLSSLELGDSALYFCASSLTATNEKLFFGSGTQLSVL.